The clone carrying this T cell receptor (beta chain) was seen repeatedly, ten times or more. Its antigen is not identified. V shed 4 bases, J shed 4 bases, and the junction held 3 bases outside the gene matches. Germline-derived CDR1 and CDR2 are SQVTM and ANQGSEA. The CDR3 is 12 residues long. CD45RA-CD27- cells were effector memory; CD45RA+CD27- cells were EMRA. An equimolar mix of two oligonucleotides served as the beta constant-region primer for TRBC1 and TRBC2. Ligation attached a single-stranded oligonucleotide with a 12-nucleotide UMI and the SP2 primer to the cDNA 3' end. TCRdb independently ran MiXCR on the UMI-ligation and nested PCR reads; one entry per CDR3 protein. Of more than 35,000 distinct CDR3 sequences in the sample, roughly 14% are singletons; the top ten hold roughly a fifth. The sample comes from a study of naive and memory T cell subsets. General observations from the study: Clonotypes are single alpha or beta chains, not paired receptors.

The chain couples TRBV29-1 to TRBJ1-1; 7 nucleotides align to TRBD1. Specimen: effector memory CD4+ T cells from blood. Sample subset: effector memory, CD45RA- CD27-. The source is a human donor in good health. The CDR3 DNA is TGCAGCGTTGCCAGGGGGACCACTGAAGCTTTCTTT. Translated: CSVARGTTEAFF.